This T cell receptor (beta chain) appears in the sequencing data of a study of shared clonotypes between healthy human individuals. Repertoires were generated with immunoSEQ multiplex PCR, while TCRdb's copy carries only in-frame clones and drops some. The table includes roughly 1.5 million clones, around 98% detected once. CD45RA-negative memory and CD45RA+ naive subsets were split from the CD4+ cells. The TCR originated in a man aged 25 to 40 in good health. The source material was naive CD4+ T cells sorted from blood. Subset reported: CD45RA+ positively selected.

Here the CDR3 DNA reads TGTGCTAGTGCTTCCGGGGTCCCCGGGGAGCTGTTTTTT. Amino acid sequence: CASASGVPGELFF. V usage is TRBV12-5 and J usage is TRBJ2-2, with a tentative D call TRBD2 (5 bases). Germline V gene sequence: CDR1 LGHNT, CDR2 FRNRAP. The V end lost 7 bases, the J end lost 6 bases, and 12 bases lay between the germline ends. This CDR3 is 13 amino acids long.